Each of the 10 T cell receptor beta chains below was sequenced from the same sample in a study of regulatory T cells in long-lasting Graves disease. CDR3 regions were amplified by Arm-PCR using iRepertoire HTBI primers to build TCR beta libraries. Using its own MiXCR run on the multiplex PCR reads, TCRdb lists one record per CDR3 protein. The sample records hundreds of thousands of distinct CDR3 sequences, roughly 15% being singletons. Time point here: newly diagnosed GD, antithyroid drugs for less than 3 months. After RNA was extracted from PBMCs, the TCR library was made from it. Another study also made use of these data, one on T cells in Graves' hyperthyroidism and ophthalmopathy.

The sequences come from peripheral blood mononuclear cells (PBMCs), collected at new diagnosis, from a patient treated with antithyroid drugs. The receptors here all came from a woman in her thirties with Graves disease.

V is TRBV24-1 and J is TRBJ2-2, with D possibly being TRBD1 (7 bases). With 2 bases removed from V and 7 bases from J, the gap between germline ends came to 13 bases. The CDR3 totals 15 residues. Germline lookup yields CDR1 KGHDR and CDR2 SFDVKD. The CDR3 coding sequence is TGTGCCACCAGTGATTCAGGCAGGGGGGACGGGGAGCTGTTTTTT. Amino acid sequence: CATSDSGRGDGELFF.

This clonotype was recorded a few times. CDR3 coding DNA: TGTGCCAGCAGTTTCTCGGGACGCCAGACGCAGTATTTT. It codes for CASSFSGRQTQYF. The chain is built from TRBV27 and TRBJ2-3; the D gene could be TRBD1 or TRBD2 (5 bases each). Germline lookup yields CDR1 MNHEY and CDR2 SMNVEV (reference sequence). The CDR3 contains 13 residues. The V gene lost 3 bases and the J gene lost 9 bases, with 13 bases spanning the gap.

The V and J genes are TRBV9 and TRBJ2-3; TRBD2 matches at 7 bases. With 2 bases clipped from V and 1 base from J, the junction kept 7 bases outside the gene matches. Germline V lookup: CDR1 SGDLS, CDR2 YYNGEE. The CDR3 has 16 amino acids. The CDR3 here is CASSVSGAGGTDTQYF. The DNA for the CDR3 is TGTGCCAGCAGCGTGAGCGGGGCCGGAGGCACAGATACGCAGTATTTT.

The chain couples TRBV27 to TRBJ2-3, with TRBD2 identical over 16 bases. J gave up 4 bases and V 9 bases, and 10 bases lay outside the gene matches. CDR3 length equals 17 residues. Germline CDR1 reads MNHEY; CDR2 reads SMNVEV (reference sequence). Here the CDR3 DNA reads TGTGCCAGTAATACGGGACTAGCGGGAGGGGGGTCAGATACGCAGTATTTT. Translating it yields CASNTGLAGGGSDTQYF.

This clonotype was recorded many times. The CDR3 spells CASRLAGGRRDTQYF. In DNA, the CDR3 is TGTGCCAGCAGACTAGCGGGAGGGCGGAGAGATACGCAGTATTTT. The rearrangement joins TRBV27 to TRBJ2-3; 13 nucleotides match TRBD2. Germline assignment: CDR1 MNHEY and CDR2 SMNVEV (reference sequence). The CDR3 consists of 15 residues. With V trimmed by 6 bases and J by 5 bases, 5 bases remained unmatched.

This clonotype has just a few counts. This rearrangement joins TRBV6-4 to TRBJ2-6, with D unresolved. The CDR3 has 15 residues. Germline V lookup: CDR1 MRHNA, CDR2 SNTAGT. The germline V and J ends were trimmed by 2 bases and 0 bases, with 5 bases remaining between them. The CDR3 DNA follows: TGTGCCAGCAGTGACGGGGTCTCTGGGGCCAACGTCCTGACTTTC. It specifies CASSDGVSGANVLTF.

There are a few counts of this clonotype. The V gene is TRBV5-1, the J gene TRBJ2-5, with D unclear. V was trimmed by 9 bases and J by 4 bases, leaving 13 bases between them. Germline lookup yields CDR1 SGHRS and CDR2 YFSETQ. The CDR3 loop spans 12 amino acids. CDR3 bases: TGCGCCACCCGGGCCTCAGGAGAGACCCAGTACTTC. It codes for CATRASGETQYF.

This clonotype occurred many times. The rearrangement joins TRBV6-1 to TRBJ2-7; 10 bases line up with TRBD2. Germline CDR1 reads MNHNS; CDR2 reads SASEGT. The V segment lost 6 bases and the J segment 2 bases; nucleotides outside the gene matches: 7. CDR3 length: 15 amino acids. The CDR3 DNA sequence: TGTGCCAGCAGGGCCGACCTAGCGGGGGCCTACGAGCAGTACTTC. This encodes CASRADLAGAYEQYF.

Comments on this clonotype: Germline is not matched at one junction end, which may reflect a read error. The chain has TRBV5-1 and TRBJ2-1, with 7 positions matching TRBD2. CDR1 and CDR2 from the germline V gene are SGHRS and YFSETQ. This CDR3 region has 13 residues. The DNA for the CDR3 is TGCGCCAGCAGGCTAGCGGACTACGATGAGCAGTTCTTC. Protein product: CASRLADYDEQFF.

The chain links TRBV28 to TRBJ1-1; D gene uncertain. CDR3 size: 13 residues. The V gene's germline CDR1 is MDHEN and CDR2 SYDVKM. Deletions cut 3 bases from V and 6 bases from J, with 11 bases between. The CDR3 DNA is TGTGCCAGCAGTTTTAGGGTAAATGCTGAAGCTTTCTTT. This sequence encodes CASSFRVNAEAFF.